A selection of T cell receptor beta chains follows, all from one sample in a study of blood T cells in healthy people across ages. TCRdb recomputed calls from the 5' RACE reads with MiXCR, one row per CDR3 protein. The sample contains fewer than 2,000,000 distinct CDR3 sequences, about 32% of which appear only once. Source material: blood. The source of these receptors is a woman under 40 in good health. Each CDR3 is given with its conserved first and last residue. The D gene is left open where the match is weak. Rows give clone size only sometimes, using once, few, many, or a class for an expanded clone.

CASGYTTRNTEAFF TGTGCTAGTGGTTATACAACCCGGAACACTGAAGCTTTCTTT TRBJ1-1 few . TRBV12-5
CASSVGGDRQETQYF TGTGCCAGCAGCGTAGGGGGGGACAGGCAAGAGACCCAGTACTTC TRBJ2-5 few TRBD1 TRBV9
CSARDPTSGRARSYNEQFF TGCAGTGCTAGAGATCCCACTAGCGGGAGGGCTCGCTCCTACAATGAGCAGTTCTTC TRBJ2-1 few TRBD2 TRBV20-1
CASSYLAGGNSYNEQFF TGTGCCAGCAGCTACTTGGCGGGGGGGAACTCCTACAATGAGCAGTTCTTC TRBJ2-1 . TRBD2 TRBV27
CSASYRDPGERFF TGCAGTGCTAGCTACAGGGACCCCGGGGAGCGGTTTTTT TRBJ2-2 . . TRBV20-1
CASSSSRTGVNSPLHF TGTGCCAGCAGCTCATCTCGGACAGGGGTGAATTCACCCCTCCACTTT TRBJ1-6 . TRBD1 TRBV11-1
CASSGQGAWGYEQYF TGTGCCAGCAGTGGACAGGGGGCCTGGGGTTACGAGCAGTACTTC TRBJ2-7 few TRBD1 TRBV2
CGVEDSSDRGSYEQYF TGCGGCGTTGAAGATTCTTCGGACAGGGGGTCGTACGAGCAGTACTTC TRBJ2-7 . TRBD1 TRBV29-1
CASSVGELSAEQYF TGTGCCAGCAGCGTAGGTGAGCTTTCGGCCGAGCAGTACTTC TRBJ2-7 . . TRBV9
CSVEGATQETQYF TGCAGCGTTGAAGGGGCTACCCAAGAGACCCAGTACTTC TRBJ2-5 few . TRBV29-1
CASSPSGNHNEQFF TGTGCCAGCAGCCCTTCGGGGAACCACAATGAGCAGTTCTTC TRBJ2-1 . . TRBV27
CASSPFLVGGYGYTF TGTGCCAGCAGTCCCTTTCTGGTTGGGGGGTATGGCTACACCTTC TRBJ1-2 few . TRBV27
CASSQLLAAYNEQFF TGTGCCAGCAGCCAACTGCTAGCCGCCTACAATGAGCAGTTCTTC TRBJ2-1 . . TRBV3-1
CASSLSPPRTSGRVNEQFF TGTGCCAGCAGTTTATCACCCCCTCGGACTAGCGGGAGAGTCAATGAGCAGTTCTTC TRBJ2-1 . TRBD2 TRBV28
CASSTVGEGSYEQYF TGTGCCAGCAGTACTGTAGGGGAGGGGTCCTACGAGCAGTACTTC TRBJ2-7 . TRBD2 TRBV6-5
CASSTQTGGNEQYF TGTGCCAGCAGTACTCAGACAGGGGGCAACGAGCAGTACTTC TRBJ2-7 . TRBD1 TRBV11-2
CASTSTAGSSYNEQFF TGCGCCAGCACCTCTACGGCGGGGAGCTCCTACAATGAGCAGTTCTTC TRBJ2-1 . . TRBV5-1
CASSQDPRSYEQYF TGCGCCAGCAGCCAAGATCCCAGATCCTACGAGCAGTACTTC TRBJ2-7 many . TRBV4-1
CASSQHTDRGGDGYTF TGCGCCAGCAGCCAACACACGGACAGGGGGGGAGATGGCTACACCTTC TRBJ1-2 many TRBD1 TRBV4-1
CASSPRSGGAYEQYF TGTGCCAGCAGCCCACGTAGCGGGGGGGCCTACGAGCAGTACTTC TRBJ2-7 . TRBD2 TRBV7-2
CASSQGGGGANEQFF TGCGCCAGCAGCCAGGGAGGCGGGGGGGCCAATGAGCAGTTCTTC TRBJ2-1 . TRBD2 TRBV4-1
CASSPARGLFQPQHF TGTGCCAGCTCACCAGCCAGGGGGCTATTTCAGCCCCAGCATTTT TRBJ1-5 . TRBD1 TRBV18
CASSQRGEGANNEQFF TGTGCCAGCAGCCAAAGGGGGGAGGGCGCAAACAATGAGCAGTTCTTC TRBJ2-1 few . TRBV3-1
CASSTPTGRSGYTF TGTGCCAGCAGCACTCCTACAGGGAGGTCTGGCTACACCTTC TRBJ1-2 . . TRBV13
CSASALMAGGGVWNTEAFF TGCAGTGCTAGTGCGTTAATGGCAGGGGGAGGGGTATGGAACACTGAAGCTTTCTTT TRBJ1-1 . TRBD1 TRBV20-1
CASSLMGLAGVGVEDTQYF TGTGCCAGCAGCTTAATGGGGCTAGCGGGAGTGGGGGTCGAAGATACGCAGTATTTT TRBJ2-3 . TRBD2 TRBV11-2
CASSPNPGHNNEQFF TGTGCCAGCAGCCCAAACCCGGGACACAACAATGAGCAGTTCTTC TRBJ2-1 many . TRBV3-1
CASSEALGLVSNEQFF TGTGCCAGCAGTGAAGCGCTTGGACTAGTCTCCAATGAGCAGTTCTTC TRBJ2-1 few TRBD2 TRBV6-1
CATSALAGAMSDTQYF TGTGCCACCAGCGCTTTAGCGGGGGCGATGTCAGATACGCAGTATTTT TRBJ2-3 . TRBD2 TRBV15
CASSFTMDRLGEQYF TGCGCCAGCAGCTTTACGATGGACAGGTTAGGGGAGCAGTACTTC TRBJ2-7 few TRBD1 TRBV5-1
CASSLWTSGKNPDGEQFF TGTGCCAGCAGTTTATGGACTAGCGGGAAGAATCCCGATGGTGAGCAGTTCTTC TRBJ2-1 few TRBD2 TRBV28
CASRTNWDYGYTF TGTGCCAGCAGAACAAACTGGGACTATGGCTACACCTTC TRBJ1-2 few . TRBV7-2
CASSLMAGGLGEQYF TGTGCCAGCAGTTTAATGGCGGGAGGCCTAGGCGAGCAGTACTTC TRBJ2-7 . TRBD2 TRBV28
CSASGTGGNYGYTF TGCAGTGCTTCTGGGACAGGGGGTAACTATGGCTACACCTTC TRBJ1-2 . TRBD1 TRBV20-1
CASSRAAGNQETQYF TGTGCCAGCAGCCGGGCAGCCGGGAACCAAGAGACCCAGTACTTC TRBJ2-5 . . TRBV5-4
CSARDELAGGRGVYNEQFF TGCAGTGCTAGAGACGAACTAGCGGGAGGGAGGGGGGTCTACAATGAGCAGTTCTTC TRBJ2-1 few TRBD2 TRBV20-1
CASSGKGALSYNEQFF TGTGCCAGCAGTGGCAAGGGGGCACTCTCCTACAATGAGCAGTTCTTC TRBJ2-1 . TRBD1 TRBV6-1
CSVLLTSVFYEQYF TGCAGCGTCCTCCTGACTAGCGTGTTCTACGAGCAGTACTTC TRBJ2-7 many TRBD2 TRBV29-1
CASSSSAGGSGAQYF TGTGCCAGCAGCTCATCGGCGGGGGGCTCCGGGGCCCAGTACTTC TRBJ2-5 . TRBD2 TRBV12-3/TRBV12-4
CASIGGLGEGETQYF TGTGCCAGCATCGGGGGACTGGGCGAGGGAGAGACCCAGTACTTC TRBJ2-5 few . TRBV7-9